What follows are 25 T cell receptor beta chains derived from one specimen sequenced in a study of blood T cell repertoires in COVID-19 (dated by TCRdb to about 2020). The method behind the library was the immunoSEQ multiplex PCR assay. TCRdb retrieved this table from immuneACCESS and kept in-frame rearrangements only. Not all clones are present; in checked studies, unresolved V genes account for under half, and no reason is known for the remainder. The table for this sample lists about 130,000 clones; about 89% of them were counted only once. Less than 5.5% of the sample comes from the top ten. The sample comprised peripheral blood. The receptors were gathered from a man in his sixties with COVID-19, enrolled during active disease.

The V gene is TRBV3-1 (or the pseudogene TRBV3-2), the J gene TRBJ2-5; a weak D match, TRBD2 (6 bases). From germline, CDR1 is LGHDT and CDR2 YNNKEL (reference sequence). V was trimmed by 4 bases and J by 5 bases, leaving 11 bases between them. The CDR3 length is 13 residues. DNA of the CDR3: TGTGCCAGCAGCCGTGGGACTGGGGAGACCCAGTACTTC. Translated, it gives CASSRGTGETQYF.

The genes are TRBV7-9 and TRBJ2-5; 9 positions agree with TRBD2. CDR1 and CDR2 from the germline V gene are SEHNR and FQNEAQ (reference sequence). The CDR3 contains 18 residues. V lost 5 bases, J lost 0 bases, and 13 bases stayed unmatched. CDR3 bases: TGTGCCAGCAGCGGACGATACAAGCGGGGGGTTTACCAAGAGACCCAGTACTTC. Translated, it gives CASSGRYKRGVYQETQYF. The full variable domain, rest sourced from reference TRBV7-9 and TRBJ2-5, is DTGVSQNPRHKITKRGQNVTFRCDPISEHNRLYWYRQTLGQGPEFLTYFQNEAQLEKSRLLSDRFSAERPKGSFSTLEIQRTEQGDSAMYLCASSGRYKRGVYQETQYFGPGTRLLVL.

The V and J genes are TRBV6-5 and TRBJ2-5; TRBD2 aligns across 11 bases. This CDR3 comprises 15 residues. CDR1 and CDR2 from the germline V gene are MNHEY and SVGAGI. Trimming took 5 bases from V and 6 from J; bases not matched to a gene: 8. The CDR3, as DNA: TGTGCCAGCAGTCACGGGCTAGCGGGGGGCCAGACCCAGTACTTC. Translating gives CASSHGLAGGQTQYF.

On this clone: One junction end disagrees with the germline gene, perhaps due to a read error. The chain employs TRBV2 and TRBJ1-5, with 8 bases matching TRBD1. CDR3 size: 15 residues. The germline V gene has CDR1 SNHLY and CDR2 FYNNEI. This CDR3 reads CASREGTGYNQPQHF. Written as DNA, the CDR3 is TGTGCCAGCAGGGAAGGGACAGGATACAATCAGCCCCAGCATTTT.

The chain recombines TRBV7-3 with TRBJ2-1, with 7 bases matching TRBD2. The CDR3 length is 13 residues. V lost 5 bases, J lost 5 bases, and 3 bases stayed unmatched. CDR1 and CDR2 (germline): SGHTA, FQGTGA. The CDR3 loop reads CASSRTSDNEQFF. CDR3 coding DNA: TGTGCCAGCAGCCGTACTAGCGACAATGAGCAGTTCTTC. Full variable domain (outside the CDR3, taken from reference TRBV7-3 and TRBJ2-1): GAGVSQTPSNKVTEKGKYVELRCDPISGHTALYWYRQSLGQGPEFLIYFQGTGAADDSGLPNDRFFAVRPEGSVSTLKIQRTERGDSAVYLCASSRTSDNEQFFGPGTRLTVL.

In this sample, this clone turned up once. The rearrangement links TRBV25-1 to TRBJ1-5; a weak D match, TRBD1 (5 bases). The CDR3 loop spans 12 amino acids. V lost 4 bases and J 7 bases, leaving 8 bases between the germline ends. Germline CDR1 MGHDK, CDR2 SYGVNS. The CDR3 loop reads CASSVGVQPQHF. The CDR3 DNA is TGTGCCAGCAGTGTAGGGGTGCAGCCCCAGCATTTT.

The CDR3 sequence is CASSRTGATGELFF. As DNA, the CDR3 is TGTGCCAGCAGCAGGACAGGGGCCACCGGGGAGCTGTTTTTT. The chain links TRBV6-6 to TRBJ2-2; TRBD1 agrees at 9 bases. Germline-derived CDR1 and CDR2 are MNHNY and SVGAGI (reference sequence). The ends lost 6 bases at V and 4 bases at J; junction bases unmatched: 3. The CDR3 consists of 14 residues.

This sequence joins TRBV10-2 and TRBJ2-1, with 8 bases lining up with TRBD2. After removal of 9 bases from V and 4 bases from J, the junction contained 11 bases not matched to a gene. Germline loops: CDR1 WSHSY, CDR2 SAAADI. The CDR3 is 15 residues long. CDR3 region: CASGLGAGGYNEQFF. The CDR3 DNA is TGCGCCAGTGGGCTAGGGGCGGGGGGTTACAATGAGCAGTTCTTC.

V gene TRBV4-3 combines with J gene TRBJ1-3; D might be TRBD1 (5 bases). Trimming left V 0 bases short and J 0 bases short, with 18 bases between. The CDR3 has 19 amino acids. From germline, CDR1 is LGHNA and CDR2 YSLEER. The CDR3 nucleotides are TGCGCCAGCAGCCAAGATCTTGGGGCCAGGGCGGACTCTGGAAACACCATATATTTT. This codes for CASSQDLGARADSGNTIYF.

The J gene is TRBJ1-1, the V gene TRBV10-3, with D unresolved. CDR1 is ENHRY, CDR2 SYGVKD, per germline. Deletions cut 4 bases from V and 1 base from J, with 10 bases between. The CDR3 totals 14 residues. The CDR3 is CAISGGKQNTEAFF. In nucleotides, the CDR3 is TGTGCCATCAGTGGCGGGAAGCAGAACACTGAAGCTTTCTTT.

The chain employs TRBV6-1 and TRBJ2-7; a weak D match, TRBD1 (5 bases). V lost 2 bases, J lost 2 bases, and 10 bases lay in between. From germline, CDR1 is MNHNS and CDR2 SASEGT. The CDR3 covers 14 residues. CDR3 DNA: TGTGCCAGCAGTGAACTGGACATCACCTACGAGCAGTACTTC. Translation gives CASSELDITYEQYF.

In nucleotides, the CDR3 is TGTGCCAGCAGTTACACCAGGACTAACTATGGCTACACCTTC. Protein: CASSYTRTNYGYTF. V is TRBV6-5 and J is TRBJ1-2; no reliable D call. The CDR3 runs 14 residues. Germline V gene lookup returns CDR1 MNHEY and CDR2 SVGAGI. Deletions cut 2 bases from V and 0 bases from J, with 7 bases between.

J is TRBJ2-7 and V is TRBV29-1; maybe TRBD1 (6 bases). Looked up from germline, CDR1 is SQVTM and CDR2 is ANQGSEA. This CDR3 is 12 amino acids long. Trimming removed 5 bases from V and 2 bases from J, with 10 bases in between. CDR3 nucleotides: TGCAGCGTTAATCAGGGGACCTACGAGCAGTACTTC. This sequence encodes CSVNQGTYEQYF.

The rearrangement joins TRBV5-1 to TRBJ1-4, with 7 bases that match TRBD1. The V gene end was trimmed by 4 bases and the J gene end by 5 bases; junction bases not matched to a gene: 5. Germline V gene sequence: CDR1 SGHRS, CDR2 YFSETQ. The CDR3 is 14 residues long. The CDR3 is CASSPGQRNEKLFF. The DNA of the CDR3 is TGCGCCAGCAGCCCGGGACAGAGAAATGAAAAACTGTTTTTT.

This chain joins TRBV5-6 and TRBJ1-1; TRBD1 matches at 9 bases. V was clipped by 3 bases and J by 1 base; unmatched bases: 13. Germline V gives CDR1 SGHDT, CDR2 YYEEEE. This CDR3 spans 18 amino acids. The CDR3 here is CASSSPQGQGESNTEAFF. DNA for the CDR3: TGTGCCAGCAGCTCCCCACAGGGACAGGGTGAGTCGAACACTGAAGCTTTCTTT.

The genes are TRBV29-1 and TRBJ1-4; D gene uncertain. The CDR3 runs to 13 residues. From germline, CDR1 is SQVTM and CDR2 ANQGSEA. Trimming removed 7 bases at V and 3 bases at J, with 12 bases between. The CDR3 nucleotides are TGCAGCGCCCGGGTAGAAGCTAATGAAAAACTGTTTTTT. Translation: CSARVEANEKLFF.

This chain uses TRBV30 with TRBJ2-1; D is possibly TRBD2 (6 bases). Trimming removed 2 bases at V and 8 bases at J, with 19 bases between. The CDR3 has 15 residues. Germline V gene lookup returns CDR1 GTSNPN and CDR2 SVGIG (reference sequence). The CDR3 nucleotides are TGTGCCTGGAGTACTCTACTAGCCGCACCTCATGAGCAGTTCTTC. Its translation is CAWSTLLAAPHEQFF.

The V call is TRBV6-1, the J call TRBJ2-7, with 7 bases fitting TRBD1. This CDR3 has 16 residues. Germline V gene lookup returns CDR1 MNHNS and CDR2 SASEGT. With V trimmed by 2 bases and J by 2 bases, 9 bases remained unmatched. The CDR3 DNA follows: TGTGCCAGCAGTGAATCCCGTCGACAGGGCGCCTACGAGCAGTACTTC. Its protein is CASSESRRQGAYEQYF.

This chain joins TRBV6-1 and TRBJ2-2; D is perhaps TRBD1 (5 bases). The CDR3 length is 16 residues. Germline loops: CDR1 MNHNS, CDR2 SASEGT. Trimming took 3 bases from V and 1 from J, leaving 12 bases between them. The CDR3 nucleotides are TGTGCCAGCAGTGAGCATTTAGGACAGAACACCGGGGAGCTGTTTTTT. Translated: CASSEHLGQNTGELFF.

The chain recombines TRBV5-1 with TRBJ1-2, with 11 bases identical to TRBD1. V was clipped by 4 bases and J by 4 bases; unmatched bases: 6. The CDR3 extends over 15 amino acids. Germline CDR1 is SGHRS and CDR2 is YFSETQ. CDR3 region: CASSDRDRGIYGYTF. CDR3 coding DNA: TGCGCCAGCAGCGACCGGGACAGGGGGATCTATGGCTACACCTTC.

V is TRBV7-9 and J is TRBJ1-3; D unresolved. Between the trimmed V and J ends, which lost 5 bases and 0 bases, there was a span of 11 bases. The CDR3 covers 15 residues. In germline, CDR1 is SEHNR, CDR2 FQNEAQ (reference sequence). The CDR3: CASSIGSGSGNTIYF. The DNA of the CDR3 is TGTGCCAGCAGCATCGGGAGTGGCTCTGGAAACACCATATATTTT.

The DNA for the CDR3 is TGTGCCAGCAGTGGGGTTTTCCAGGGGTCTAATGAAAAACTGTTTTTT. It encodes CASSGVFQGSNEKLFF. V gene TRBV6-1 combines with J gene TRBJ1-4, with a weak D call TRBD1 (6 bases). The germline gives CDR1 MNHNS, CDR2 SASEGT. The CDR3 has 16 amino acids. Trimming pared 4 bases from V and 3 bases from J, leaving 15 bases between.

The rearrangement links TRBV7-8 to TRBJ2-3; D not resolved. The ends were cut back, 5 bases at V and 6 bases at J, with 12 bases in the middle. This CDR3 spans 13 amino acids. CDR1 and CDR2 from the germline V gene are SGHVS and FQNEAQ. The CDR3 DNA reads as TGTGCCAGCAGCCTATCAGAAGCGGATACGCAGTATTTT. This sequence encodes CASSLSEADTQYF.

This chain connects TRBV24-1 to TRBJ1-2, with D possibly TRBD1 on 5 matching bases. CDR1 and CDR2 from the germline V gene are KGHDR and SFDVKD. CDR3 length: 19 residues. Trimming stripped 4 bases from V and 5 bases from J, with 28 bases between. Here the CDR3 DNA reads TGTGCCACCAGTGAGGCCGTGGCAGGGAAAGGTAAATTACAGTATGGCTACACCTTC. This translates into CATSEAVAGKGKLQYGYTF.

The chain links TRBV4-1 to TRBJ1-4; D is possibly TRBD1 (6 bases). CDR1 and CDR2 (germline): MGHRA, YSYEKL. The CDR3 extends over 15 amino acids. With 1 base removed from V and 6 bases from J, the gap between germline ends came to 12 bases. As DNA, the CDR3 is TGCGCCAGCAGCCAAGGACCAGGGGAGCATGAAAAACTGTTTTTT. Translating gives CASSQGPGEHEKLFF.